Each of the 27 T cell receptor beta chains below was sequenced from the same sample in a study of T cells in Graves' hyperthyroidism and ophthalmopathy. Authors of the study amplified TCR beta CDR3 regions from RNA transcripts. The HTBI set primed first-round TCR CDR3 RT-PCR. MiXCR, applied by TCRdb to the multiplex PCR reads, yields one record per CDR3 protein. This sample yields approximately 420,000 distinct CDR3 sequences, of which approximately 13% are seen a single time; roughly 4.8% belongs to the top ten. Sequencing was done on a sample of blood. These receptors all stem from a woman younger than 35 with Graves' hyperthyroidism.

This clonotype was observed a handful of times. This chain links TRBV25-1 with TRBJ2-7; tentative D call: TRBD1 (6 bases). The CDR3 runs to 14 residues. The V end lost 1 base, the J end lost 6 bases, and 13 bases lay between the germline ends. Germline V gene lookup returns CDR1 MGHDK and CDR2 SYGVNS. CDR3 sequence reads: CASSEFGRGIEQYF. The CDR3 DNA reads TGTGCCAGCAGTGAATTTGGCAGGGGAATCGAGCAGTACTTC.

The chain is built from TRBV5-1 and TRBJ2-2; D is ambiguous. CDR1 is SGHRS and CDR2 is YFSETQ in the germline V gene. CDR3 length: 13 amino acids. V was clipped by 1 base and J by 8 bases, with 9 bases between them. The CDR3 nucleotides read TGCGCCAGCAGCTTGTTTTGGGAAGGGGAGCTGTTTTTT. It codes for CASSLFWEGELFF.

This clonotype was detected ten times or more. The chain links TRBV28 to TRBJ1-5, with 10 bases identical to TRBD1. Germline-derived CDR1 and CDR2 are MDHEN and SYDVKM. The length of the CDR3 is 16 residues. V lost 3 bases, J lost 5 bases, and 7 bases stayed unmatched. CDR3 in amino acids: CASSFYGQGVYQPQHF. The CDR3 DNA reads TGTGCCAGCAGTTTTTATGGACAGGGGGTATATCAGCCCCAGCATTTT.

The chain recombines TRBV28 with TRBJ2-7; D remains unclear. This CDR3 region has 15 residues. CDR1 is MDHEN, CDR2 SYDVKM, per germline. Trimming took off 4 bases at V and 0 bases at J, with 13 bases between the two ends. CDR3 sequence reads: CASSSLSTGSYEQYF. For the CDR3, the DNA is TGTGCCAGCAGTTCCCTTTCGACGGGCTCCTACGAGCAGTACTTC. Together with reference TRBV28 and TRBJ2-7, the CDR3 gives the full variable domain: DVKVTQSSRYLVKRTGEKVFLECVQDMDHENMFWYRQDPGLGLRLIYFSYDVKMKEKGDIPEGYSVSREKKERFSLILESASTNQTSMYLCASSSLSTGSYEQYFGPGTRLTVT.

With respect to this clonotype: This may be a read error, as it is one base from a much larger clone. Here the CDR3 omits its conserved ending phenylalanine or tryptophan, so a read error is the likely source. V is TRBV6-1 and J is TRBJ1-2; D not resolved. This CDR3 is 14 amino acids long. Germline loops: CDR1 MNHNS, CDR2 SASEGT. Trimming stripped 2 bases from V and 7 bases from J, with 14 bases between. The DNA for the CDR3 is TGTGCCAGCAGTGAAAGGGCGATCTCACGTGGCTACACCCTC. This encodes CASSERAISRGYTL.

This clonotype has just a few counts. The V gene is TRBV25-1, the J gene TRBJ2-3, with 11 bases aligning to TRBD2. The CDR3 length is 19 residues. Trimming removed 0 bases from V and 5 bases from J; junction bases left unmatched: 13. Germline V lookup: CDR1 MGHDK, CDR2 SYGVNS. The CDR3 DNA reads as TGTGCCAGCAGTGAATATGGAGGACTAGCGGGTTTTGGGCGAGATACGCAGTATTTT. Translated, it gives CASSEYGGLAGFGRDTQYF. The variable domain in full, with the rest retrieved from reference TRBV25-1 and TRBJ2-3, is EADIYQTPRYLVIGTGKKITLECSQTMGHDKMYWYQQDPGMELHLIHYSYGVNSTEKGDLSSESTVSRIRTEHFPLTLESARPSHTSQYLCASSEYGGLAGFGRDTQYFGPGTRLTVL.

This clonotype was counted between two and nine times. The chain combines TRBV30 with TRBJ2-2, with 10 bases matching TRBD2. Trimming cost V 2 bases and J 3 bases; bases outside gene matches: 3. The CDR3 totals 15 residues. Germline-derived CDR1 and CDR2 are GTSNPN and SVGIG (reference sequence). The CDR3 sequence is CAWSKGTSDTGELFF. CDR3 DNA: TGTGCCTGGAGTAAAGGGACTAGCGACACCGGGGAGCTGTTTTTT.

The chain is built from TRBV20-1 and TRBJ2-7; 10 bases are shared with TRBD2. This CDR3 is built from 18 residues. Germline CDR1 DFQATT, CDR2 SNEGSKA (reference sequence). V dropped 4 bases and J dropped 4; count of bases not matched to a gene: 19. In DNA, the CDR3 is TGCAGTGCTAAGACTGAGGGGTCTCAAGCGGGAGGGAGATACGAGCAGTACTTC. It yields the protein CSAKTEGSQAGGRYEQYF.

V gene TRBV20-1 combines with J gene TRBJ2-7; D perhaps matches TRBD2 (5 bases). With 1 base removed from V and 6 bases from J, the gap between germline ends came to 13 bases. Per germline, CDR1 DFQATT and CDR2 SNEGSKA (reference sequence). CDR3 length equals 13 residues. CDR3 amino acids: CSARVRAGGEQYF. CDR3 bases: TGCAGTGCTAGAGTCCGGGCAGGAGGCGAGCAGTACTTC.

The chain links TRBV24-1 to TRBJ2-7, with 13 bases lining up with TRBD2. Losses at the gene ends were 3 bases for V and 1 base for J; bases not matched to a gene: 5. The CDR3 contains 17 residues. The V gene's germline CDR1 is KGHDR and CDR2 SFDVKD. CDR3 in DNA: TGTGCCACCAGTGATCCGGGACTAGCGGGAAGGTCCTACGAGCAGTACTTC. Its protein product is CATSDPGLAGRSYEQYF.

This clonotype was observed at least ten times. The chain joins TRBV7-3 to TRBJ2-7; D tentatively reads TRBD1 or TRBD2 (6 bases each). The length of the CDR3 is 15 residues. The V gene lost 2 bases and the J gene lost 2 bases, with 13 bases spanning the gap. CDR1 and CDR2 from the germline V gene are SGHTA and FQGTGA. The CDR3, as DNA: TGTGCCAGCAGCTTACTTTCAGGGGAGGCCTACGAGCAGTACTTC. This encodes CASSLLSGEAYEQYF.

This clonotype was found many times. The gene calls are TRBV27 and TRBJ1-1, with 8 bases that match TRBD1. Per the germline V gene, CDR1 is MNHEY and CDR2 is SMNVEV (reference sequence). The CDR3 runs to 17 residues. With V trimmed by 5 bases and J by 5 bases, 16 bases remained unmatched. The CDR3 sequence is CASSGGPRGRKGTEAFF. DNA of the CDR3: TGTGCCAGCAGTGGGGGGCCCAGGGGGCGAAAGGGGACTGAAGCTTTCTTT.

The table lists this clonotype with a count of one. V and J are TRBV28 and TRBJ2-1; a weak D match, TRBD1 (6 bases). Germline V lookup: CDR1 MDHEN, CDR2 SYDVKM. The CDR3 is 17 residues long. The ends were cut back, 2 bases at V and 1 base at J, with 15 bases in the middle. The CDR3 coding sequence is TGTGCCAGCAGTTTACCGGTGGGGGCGGGTTCCTACAATGAGCAGTTCTTC. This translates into CASSLPVGAGSYNEQFF.

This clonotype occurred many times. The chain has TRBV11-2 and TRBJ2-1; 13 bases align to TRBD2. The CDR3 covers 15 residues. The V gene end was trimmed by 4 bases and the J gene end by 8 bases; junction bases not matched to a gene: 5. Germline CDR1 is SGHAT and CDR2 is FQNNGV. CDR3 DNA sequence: TGTGCCAGCAGCTCCGGGACTAGCGGGATAGATGAGCAGTTCTTC. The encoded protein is CASSSGTSGIDEQFF.

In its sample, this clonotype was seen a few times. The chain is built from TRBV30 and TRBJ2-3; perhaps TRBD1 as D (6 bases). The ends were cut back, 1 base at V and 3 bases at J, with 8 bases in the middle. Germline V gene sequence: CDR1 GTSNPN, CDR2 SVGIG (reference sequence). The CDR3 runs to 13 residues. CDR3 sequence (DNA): TGTGCCTGGAGTGCAGGGGCTACAGATACGCAGTATTTT. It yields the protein CAWSAGATDTQYF.

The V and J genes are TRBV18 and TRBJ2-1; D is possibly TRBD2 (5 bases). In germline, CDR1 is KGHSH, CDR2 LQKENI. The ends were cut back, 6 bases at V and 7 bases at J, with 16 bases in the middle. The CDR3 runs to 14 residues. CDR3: CASSPLIRGNEQFF. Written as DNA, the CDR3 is TGTGCCAGCTCTCCTCTAATCCGCGGGAATGAGCAGTTCTTC. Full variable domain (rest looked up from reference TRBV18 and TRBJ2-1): NAGVMQNPRHLVRRRGQEARLRCSPMKGHSHVYWYRQLPEEGLKFMVYLQKENIIDESGMPKERFSAEFPKEGPSILRIQQVVRGDSAAYFCASSPLIRGNEQFFGPGTRLTVL.

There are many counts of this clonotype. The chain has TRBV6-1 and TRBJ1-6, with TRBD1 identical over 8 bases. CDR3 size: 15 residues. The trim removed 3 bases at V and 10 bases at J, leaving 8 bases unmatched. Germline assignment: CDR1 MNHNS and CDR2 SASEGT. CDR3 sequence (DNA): TGTGCCAGCAGTGAGTTTCAGGGGGCAGGATCACCCCTCCACTTT. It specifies CASSEFQGAGSPLHF.

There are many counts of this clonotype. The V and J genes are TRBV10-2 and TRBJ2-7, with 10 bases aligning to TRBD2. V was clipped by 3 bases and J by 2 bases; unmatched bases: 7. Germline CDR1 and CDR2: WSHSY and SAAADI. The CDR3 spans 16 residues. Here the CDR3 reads CASSDPGLARAYEQYF. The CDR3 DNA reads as TGCGCCAGCAGTGATCCGGGACTAGCGCGCGCCTACGAGCAGTACTTC.

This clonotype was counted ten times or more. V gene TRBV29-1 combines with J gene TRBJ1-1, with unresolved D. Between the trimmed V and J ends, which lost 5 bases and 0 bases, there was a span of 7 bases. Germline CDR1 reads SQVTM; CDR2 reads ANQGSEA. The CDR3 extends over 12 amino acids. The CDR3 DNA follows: TGCAGCGTTCTCCCAGTGAACACTGAAGCTTTCTTT. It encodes CSVLPVNTEAFF.

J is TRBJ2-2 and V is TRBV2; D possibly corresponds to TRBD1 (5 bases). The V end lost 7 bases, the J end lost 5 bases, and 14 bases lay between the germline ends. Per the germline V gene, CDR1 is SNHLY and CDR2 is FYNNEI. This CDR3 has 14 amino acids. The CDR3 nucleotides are TGTGCCAGCAAGGCACAGGTTCAAACCGGGGAGCTGTTTTTT. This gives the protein CASKAQVQTGELFF.

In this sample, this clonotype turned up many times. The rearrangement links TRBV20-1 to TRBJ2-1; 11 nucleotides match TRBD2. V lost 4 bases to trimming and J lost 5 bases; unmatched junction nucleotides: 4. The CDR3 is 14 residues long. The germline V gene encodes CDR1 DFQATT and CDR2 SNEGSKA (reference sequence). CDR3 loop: CSATGLAGHNEQFF. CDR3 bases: TGCAGTGCTACAGGACTAGCGGGTCACAATGAGCAGTTCTTC.

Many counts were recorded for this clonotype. CDR3 DNA: TGTGCCAGCAGTGACGACCTCAGGTTAGCTAACTATGGCTACACCTTC. This sequence encodes CASSDDLRLANYGYTF. The J gene is TRBJ1-2, the V gene TRBV28; D remains ambiguous. V lost 5 bases and J lost 0, with 16 bases in between. The germline CDR1 and CDR2 sequences are MDHEN and SYDVKM. The CDR3 has 16 residues.

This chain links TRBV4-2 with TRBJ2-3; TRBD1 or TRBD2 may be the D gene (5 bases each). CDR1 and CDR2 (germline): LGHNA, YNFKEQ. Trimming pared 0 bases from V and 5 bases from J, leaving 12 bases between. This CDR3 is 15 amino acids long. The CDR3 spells CASSQERAQGDTQYF. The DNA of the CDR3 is TGTGCCAGCAGCCAAGAGCGGGCCCAGGGAGATACGCAGTATTTT.

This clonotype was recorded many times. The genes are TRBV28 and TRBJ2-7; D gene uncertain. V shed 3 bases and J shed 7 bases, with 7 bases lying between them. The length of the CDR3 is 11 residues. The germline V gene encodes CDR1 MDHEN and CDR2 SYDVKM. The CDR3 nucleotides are TGTGCCAGCAGTTTCCGGGTGGAGCAGTACTTC. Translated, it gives CASSFRVEQYF.

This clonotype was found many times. In nucleotides, the CDR3 is TGCAGTGCTGCCCGGCGGGGGTTCGAGCAGTACTTC. Its translation is CSAARRGFEQYF. This sequence joins TRBV20-1 and TRBJ2-7; 7 nucleotides line up with TRBD2. The CDR3 loop spans 12 amino acids. The J segment lost 6 bases and the V segment lost 5 bases, leaving 7 bases of the junction unmatched. CDR1 and CDR2 from the germline V gene are DFQATT and SNEGSKA (reference sequence).

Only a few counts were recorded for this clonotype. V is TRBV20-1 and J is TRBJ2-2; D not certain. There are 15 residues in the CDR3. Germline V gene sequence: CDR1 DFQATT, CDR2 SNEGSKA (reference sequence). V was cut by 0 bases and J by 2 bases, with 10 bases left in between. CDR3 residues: CSARDASVNTGELFF. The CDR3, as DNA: TGCAGTGCTAGAGATGCCAGCGTCAACACCGGGGAGCTGTTTTTT.

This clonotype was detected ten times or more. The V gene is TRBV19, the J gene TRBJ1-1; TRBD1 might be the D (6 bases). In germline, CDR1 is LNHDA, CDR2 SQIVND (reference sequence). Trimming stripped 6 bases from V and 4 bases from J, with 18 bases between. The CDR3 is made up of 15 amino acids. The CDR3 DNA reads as TGTGCCAGTAGCATCCCACCGGGGGCGACCACTGAAGCTTTCTTT. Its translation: CASSIPPGATTEAFF.